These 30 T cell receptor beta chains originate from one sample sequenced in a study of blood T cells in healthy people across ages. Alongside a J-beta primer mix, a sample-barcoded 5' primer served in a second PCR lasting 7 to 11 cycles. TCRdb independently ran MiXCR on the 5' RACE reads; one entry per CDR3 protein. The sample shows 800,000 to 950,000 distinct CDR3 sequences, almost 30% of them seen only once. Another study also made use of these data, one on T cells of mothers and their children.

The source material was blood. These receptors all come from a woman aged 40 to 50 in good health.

For the CDR3, the DNA is TGTGCCAGCAGGGTAGCAGGGTCAACTAATGAAAAACTGTTTTTT. Translation gives CASRVAGSTNEKLFF. The chain has TRBV12-3 or TRBV12-4 and TRBJ1-4, with D perhaps TRBD1 (5 bases). This CDR3 is 15 amino acids long. V lost 6 bases and J 0 bases, leaving 11 bases between the germline ends.

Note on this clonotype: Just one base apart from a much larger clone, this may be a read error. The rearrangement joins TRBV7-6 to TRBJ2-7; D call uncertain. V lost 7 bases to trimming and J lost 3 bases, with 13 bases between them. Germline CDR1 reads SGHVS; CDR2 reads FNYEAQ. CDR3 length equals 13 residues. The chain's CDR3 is CASNIEVGYEQYF. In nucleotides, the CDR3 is TGTGCCAGCAACATTGAGGTGGGCTACGAGCAGTACTTC.

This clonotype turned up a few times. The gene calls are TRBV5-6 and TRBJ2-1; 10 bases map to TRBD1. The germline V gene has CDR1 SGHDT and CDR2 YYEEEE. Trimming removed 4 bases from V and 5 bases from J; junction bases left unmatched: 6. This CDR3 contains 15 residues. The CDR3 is CASSRAGQGDNEQFF. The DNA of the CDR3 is TGTGCCAGCAGCCGTGCCGGACAGGGGGACAATGAGCAGTTCTTC.

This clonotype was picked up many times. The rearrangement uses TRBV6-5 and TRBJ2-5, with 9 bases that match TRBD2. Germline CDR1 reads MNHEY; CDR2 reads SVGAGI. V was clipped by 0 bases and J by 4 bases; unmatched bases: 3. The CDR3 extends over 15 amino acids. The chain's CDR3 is CASSYSGGGGETQYF. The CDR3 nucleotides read TGTGCCAGCAGTTACTCGGGCGGGGGGGGAGAGACCCAGTACTTC.

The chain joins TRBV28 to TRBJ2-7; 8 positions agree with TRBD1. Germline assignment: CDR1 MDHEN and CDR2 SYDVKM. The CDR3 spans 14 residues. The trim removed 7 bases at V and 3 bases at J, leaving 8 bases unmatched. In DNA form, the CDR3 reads TGTGCCAGCAATCCACAGGGGGGTAACTACGAGCAGTACTTC. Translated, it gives CASNPQGGNYEQYF.

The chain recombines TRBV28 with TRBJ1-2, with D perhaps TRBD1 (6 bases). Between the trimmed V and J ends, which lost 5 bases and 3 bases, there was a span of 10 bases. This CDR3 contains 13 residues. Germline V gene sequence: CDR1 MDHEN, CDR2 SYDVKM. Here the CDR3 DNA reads TGTGCCAGCAGTCTCCGACAGGACTATGGCTACACCTTC. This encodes CASSLRQDYGYTF.

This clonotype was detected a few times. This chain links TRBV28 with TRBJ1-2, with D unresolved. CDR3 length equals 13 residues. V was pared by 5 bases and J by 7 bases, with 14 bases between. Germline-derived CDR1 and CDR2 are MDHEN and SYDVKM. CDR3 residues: CASSKGVVSGYTF. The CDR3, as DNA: TGTGCCAGCAGTAAGGGAGTAGTCTCTGGCTACACCTTC.

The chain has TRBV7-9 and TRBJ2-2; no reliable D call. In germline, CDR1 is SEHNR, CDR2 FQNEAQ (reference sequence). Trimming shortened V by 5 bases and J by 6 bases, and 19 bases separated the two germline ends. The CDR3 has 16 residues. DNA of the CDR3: TGTGCCAGCAGCACCCCAGGTGTTCTGTCTTCCGGGGAGCTGTTTTTT. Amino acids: CASSTPGVLSSGELFF.

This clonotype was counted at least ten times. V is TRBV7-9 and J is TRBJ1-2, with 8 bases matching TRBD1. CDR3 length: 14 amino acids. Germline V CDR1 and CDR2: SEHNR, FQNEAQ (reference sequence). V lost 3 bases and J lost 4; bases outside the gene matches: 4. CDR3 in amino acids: CASSLTGEPYGYTF. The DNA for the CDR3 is TGTGCCAGCAGCTTGACAGGGGAGCCCTATGGCTACACCTTC.

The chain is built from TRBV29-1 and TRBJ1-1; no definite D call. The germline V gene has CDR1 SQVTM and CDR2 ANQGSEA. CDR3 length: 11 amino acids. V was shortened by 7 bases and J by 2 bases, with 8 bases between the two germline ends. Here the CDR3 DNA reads TGCAGCGCGACATATAACACTGAAGCTTTCTTT. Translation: CSATYNTEAFF.

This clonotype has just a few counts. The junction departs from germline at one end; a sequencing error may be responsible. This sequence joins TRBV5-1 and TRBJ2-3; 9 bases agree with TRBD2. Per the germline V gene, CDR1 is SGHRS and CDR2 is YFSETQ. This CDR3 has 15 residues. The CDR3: CASGLAAGGTDTQYF. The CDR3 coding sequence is TGCGCCAGCGGCTTGGCAGCGGGGGGTACAGATACGCAGTATTTT. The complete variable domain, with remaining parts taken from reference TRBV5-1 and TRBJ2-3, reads KAGVTQTPRYLIKTRGQQVTLSCSPISGHRSVSWYQQTPGQGLQFLFEYFSETQRNKGNFPGRFSGRQFSNSRSEMNVSTLELGDSALYLCASGLAAGGTDTQYFGPGTRLTVL.

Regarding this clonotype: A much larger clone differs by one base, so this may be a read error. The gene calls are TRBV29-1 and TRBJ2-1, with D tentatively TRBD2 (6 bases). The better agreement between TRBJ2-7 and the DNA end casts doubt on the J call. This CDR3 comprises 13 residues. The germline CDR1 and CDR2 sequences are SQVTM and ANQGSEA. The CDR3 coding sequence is TGCAGCGTTGCCCGGGGGACCAACAATGAGCAGTACTTC. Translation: CSVARGTNNEQYF.

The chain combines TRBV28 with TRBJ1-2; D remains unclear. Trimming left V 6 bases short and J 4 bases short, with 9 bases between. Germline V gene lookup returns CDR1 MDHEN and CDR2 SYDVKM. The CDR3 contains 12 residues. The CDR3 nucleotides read TGTGCCAGCAGCCCGTTGATCTATGGCTACACCTTC. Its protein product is CASSPLIYGYTF.

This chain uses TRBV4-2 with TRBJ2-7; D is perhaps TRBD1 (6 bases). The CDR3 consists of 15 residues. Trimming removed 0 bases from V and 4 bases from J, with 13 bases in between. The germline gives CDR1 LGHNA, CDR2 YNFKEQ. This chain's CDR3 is CASSQDPKGDYEQYF. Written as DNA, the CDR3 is TGTGCCAGCAGCCAAGACCCAAAGGGGGATTACGAGCAGTACTTC.

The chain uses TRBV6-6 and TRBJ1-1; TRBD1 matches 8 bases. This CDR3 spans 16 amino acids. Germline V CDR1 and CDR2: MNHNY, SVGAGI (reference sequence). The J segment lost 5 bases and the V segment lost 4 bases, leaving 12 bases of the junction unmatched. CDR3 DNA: TGTGCCAGCAGTTCCACAGGGACAGGAGGAACAACTGAAGCTTTCTTT. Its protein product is CASSSTGTGGTTEAFF.

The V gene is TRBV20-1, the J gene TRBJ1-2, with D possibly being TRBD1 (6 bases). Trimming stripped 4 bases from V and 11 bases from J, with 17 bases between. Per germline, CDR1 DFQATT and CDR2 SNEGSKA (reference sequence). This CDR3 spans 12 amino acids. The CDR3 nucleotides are TGCAGTGCTATGGGGGGCCTCTCTGGGTACACCTTC. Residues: CSAMGGLSGYTF.

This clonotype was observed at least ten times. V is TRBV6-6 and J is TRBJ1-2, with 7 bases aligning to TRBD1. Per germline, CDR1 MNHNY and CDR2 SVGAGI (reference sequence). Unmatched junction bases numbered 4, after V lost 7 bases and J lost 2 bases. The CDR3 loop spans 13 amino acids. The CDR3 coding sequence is TGTGCCAGCACCCCGGGACAGAACTATGGCTACACCTTC. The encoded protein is CASTPGQNYGYTF.

CDR3: CASSYSIGTAPGGYF. The CDR3 nucleotides read TGTGCCAGCAGTTACTCGATCGGGACAGCCCCGGGAGGGTACTTC. This chain links TRBV6-2 or TRBV6-3 with TRBJ2-4, with D perhaps being TRBD1 or TRBD2 (7 bases each). Germline-derived CDR1 and CDR2 are MNHEY and SVGEGT. The CDR3 is made up of 15 amino acids. Trimming stripped 0 bases from V and 15 bases from J, with 21 bases between.

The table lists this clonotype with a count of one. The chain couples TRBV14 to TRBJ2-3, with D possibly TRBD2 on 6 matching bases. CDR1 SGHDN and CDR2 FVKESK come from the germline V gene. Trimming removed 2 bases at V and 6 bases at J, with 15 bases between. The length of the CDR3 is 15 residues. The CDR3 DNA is TGTGCCAGCAGCCAACCGAATCCCCGGGGGGATACGCAGTATTTT. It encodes CASSQPNPRGDTQYF.

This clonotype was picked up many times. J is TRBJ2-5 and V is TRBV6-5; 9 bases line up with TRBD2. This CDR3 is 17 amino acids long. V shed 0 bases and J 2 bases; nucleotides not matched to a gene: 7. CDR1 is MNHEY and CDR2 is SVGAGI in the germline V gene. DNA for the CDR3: TGTGCCAGCAGTTACTCGAGAGCGGGGGGAGGGCAAGAGACCCAGTACTTC. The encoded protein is CASSYSRAGGGQETQYF.

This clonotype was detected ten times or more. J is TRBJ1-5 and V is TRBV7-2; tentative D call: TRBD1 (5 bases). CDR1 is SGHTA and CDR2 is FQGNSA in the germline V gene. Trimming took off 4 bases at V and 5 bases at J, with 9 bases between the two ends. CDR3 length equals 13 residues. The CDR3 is CASSSSRDQPQHF. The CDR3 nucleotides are TGTGCCAGCAGCTCAAGCAGGGATCAGCCCCAGCATTTT.

The DNA for the CDR3 is TGTGCCAGCATACTACAGGGACAAGAGACCCAGTACTTC. It encodes CASILQGQETQYF. The rearrangement uses TRBV2 and TRBJ2-5, with a weak D call TRBD1 (6 bases). The germline V gene has CDR1 SNHLY and CDR2 FYNNEI. The CDR3 length is 13 residues. Between the trimmed V and J ends, which lost 7 bases and 2 bases, there was a span of 11 bases.

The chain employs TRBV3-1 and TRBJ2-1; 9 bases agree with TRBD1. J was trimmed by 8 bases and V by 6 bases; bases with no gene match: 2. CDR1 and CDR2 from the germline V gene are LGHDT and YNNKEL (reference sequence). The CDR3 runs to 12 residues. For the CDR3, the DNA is TGTGCCAGCAGACAGGGGGCCGATGAGCAGTTCTTC. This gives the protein CASRQGADEQFF.

CDR3 loop: CSVGARTYNEQFF. The CDR3, as DNA: TGCAGCGTTGGGGCCAGGACCTACAATGAGCAGTTCTTC. This chain connects TRBV29-1 to TRBJ2-1, with unresolved D. The CDR3 is 13 residues long. CDR1 SQVTM and CDR2 ANQGSEA come from the germline V gene. The V and J ends lost 4 bases and 2 bases respectively, with 9 bases between them.

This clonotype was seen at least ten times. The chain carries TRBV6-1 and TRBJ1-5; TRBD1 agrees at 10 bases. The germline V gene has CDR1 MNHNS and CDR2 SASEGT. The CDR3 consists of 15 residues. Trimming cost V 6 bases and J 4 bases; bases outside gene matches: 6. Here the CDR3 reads CASRMDRGRNQPQHF. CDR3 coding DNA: TGTGCCAGCAGGATGGACAGGGGGAGGAATCAGCCCCAGCATTTT.

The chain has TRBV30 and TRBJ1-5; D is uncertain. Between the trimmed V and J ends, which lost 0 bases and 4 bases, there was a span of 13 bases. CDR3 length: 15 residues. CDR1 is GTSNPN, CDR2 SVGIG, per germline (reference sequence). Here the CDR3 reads CAWSVSGIQNQPQHF. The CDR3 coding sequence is TGTGCCTGGAGTGTATCGGGGATCCAAAATCAGCCCCAGCATTTT.

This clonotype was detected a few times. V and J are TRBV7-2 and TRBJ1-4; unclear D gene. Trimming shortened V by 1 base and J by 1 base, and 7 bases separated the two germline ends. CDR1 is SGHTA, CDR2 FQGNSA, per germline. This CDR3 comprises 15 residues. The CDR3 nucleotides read TGTGCCAGCAGCTTAGTGGGTAGAACTAATGAAAAACTGTTTTTT. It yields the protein CASSLVGRTNEKLFF.

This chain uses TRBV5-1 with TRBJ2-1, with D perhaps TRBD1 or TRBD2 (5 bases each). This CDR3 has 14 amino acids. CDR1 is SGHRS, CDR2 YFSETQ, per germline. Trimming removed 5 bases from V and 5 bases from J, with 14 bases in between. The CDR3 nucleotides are TGCGCCAGCAGGAACTCCGGGACCCACAATGAGCAGTTCTTC. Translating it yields CASRNSGTHNEQFF.

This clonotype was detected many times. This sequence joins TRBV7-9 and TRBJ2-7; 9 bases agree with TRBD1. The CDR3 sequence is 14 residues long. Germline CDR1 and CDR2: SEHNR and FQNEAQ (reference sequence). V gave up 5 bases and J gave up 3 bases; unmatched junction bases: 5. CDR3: CASSPRQGVYEQYF. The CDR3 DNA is TGTGCCAGCAGCCCCCGACAGGGGGTCTACGAGCAGTACTTC.

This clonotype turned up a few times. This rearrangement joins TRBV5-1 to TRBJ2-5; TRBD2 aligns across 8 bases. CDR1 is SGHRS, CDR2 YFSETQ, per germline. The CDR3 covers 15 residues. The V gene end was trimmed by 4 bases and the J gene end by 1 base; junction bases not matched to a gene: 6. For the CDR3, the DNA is TGCGCCAGCAGCCCGGGGGGGGCTTCCCAAGAGACCCAGTACTTC. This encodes CASSPGGASQETQYF.